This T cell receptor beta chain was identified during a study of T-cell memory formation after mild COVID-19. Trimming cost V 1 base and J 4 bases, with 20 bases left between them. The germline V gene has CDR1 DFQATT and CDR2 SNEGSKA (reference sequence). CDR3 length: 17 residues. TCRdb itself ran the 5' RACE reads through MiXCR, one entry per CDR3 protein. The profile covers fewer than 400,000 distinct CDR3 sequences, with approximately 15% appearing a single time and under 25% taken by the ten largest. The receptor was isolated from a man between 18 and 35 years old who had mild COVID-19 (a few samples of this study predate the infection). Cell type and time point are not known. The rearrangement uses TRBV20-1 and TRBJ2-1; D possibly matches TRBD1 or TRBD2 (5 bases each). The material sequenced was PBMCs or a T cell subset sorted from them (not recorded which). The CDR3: CSARVSSGLEIYNEQFF. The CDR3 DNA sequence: TGCAGTGCTAGAGTGTCTTCGGGGCTAGAGATATACAATGAGCAGTTCTTC.